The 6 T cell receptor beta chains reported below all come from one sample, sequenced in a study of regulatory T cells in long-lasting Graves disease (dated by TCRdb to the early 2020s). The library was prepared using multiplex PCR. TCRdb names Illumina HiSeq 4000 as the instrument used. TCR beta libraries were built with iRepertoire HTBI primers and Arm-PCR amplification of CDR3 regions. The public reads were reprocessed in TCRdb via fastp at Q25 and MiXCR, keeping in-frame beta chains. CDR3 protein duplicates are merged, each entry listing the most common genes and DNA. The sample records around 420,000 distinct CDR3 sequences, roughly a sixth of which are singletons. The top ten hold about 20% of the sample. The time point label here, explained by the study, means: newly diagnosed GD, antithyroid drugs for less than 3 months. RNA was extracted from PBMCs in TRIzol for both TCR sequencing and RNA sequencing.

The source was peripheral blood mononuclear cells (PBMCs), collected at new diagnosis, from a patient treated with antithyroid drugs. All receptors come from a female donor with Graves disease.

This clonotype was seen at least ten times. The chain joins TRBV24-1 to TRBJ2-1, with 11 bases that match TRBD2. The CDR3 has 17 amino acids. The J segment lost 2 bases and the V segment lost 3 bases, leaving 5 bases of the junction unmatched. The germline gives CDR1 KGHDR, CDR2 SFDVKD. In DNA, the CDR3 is TGTGCCACCAGTGATCAAGGGACTAGCGGTACCTACAATGAGCAGTTCTTC. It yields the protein CATSDQGTSGTYNEQFF.

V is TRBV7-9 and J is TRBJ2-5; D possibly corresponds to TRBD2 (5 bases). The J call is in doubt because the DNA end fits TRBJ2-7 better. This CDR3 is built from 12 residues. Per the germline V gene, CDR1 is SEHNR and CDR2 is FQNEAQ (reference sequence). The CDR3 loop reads CASSPEVNEQYF. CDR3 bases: TGTGCCAGCAGTCCGGAGGTGAACGAGCAGTACTTC.

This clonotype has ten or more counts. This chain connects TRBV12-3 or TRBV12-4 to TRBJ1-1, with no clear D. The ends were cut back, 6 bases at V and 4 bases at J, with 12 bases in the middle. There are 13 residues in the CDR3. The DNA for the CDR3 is TGTGCCAGCAGCCCTGACTGGGTCACTGAAGCTTTCTTT. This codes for CASSPDWVTEAFF.

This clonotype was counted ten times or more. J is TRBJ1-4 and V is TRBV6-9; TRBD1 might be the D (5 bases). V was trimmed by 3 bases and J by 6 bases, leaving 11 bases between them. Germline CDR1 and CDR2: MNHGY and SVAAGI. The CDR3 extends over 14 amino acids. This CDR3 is CASSYEVGDEKLFF. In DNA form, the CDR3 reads TGTGCCAGCAGTTACGAGGTGGGGGATGAAAAACTGTTTTTT.

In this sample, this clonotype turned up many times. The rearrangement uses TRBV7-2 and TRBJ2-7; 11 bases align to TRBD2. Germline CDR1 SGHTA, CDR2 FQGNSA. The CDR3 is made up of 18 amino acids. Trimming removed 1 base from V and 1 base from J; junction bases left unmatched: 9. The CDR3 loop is CASSLVIATSGSSYEQYF. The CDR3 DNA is TGTGCCAGCAGCTTAGTCATTGCTACTAGCGGGAGTTCCTACGAGCAGTACTTC.

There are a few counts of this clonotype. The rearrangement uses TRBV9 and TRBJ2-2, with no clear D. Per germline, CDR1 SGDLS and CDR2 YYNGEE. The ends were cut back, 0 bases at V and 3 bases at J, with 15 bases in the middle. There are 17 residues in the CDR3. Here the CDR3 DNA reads TGTGCCAGCAGCGTAGTGTCCTCGGTCGAAGACACCGGGGAGCTGTTTTTT. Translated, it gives CASSVVSSVEDTGELFF.